This T cell receptor (beta chain) was identified in a study of cytotoxic CD8 clonotypes in ibrutinib-treated CLL. Across the whole study: Within the patient group, about ten were relapsed/refractory and some 15 treatment-naive, and about 17 were IGHV unmutated.

The CDR3 totals 15 residues. The ends were cut back, 0 bases at V and 0 bases at J, with 6 bases in the middle. Germline assignment: CDR1 ENHRY and CDR2 SYGVKD. Concerning this clone: Its antigen is currently unknown.

Broader study findings: Baseline values of clonality outstripped age-matched healthy donors and followed circulating CD8+ T-cell counts.

The protocol was immunoSEQ multiplex PCR, while the TCRdb copy is restricted to in-frame clones and leaves out a portion. The sample lists 65,000 to 85,000 clones, roughly nine tenths occurring once. The chain has TRBV10-3 and TRBJ1-5; D uncertain. Sequences were derived from PBMCs, sampled after 12 months of ibrutinib treatment. The TCR comes from a human donor with chronic lymphocytic leukemia. The CDR3 bases are TGTGCCATCAGTGAGTCCGGGGATAGCAATCAGCCCCAGCATTTT. It translates to CAISESGDSNQPQHF.